These 21 T cell receptor beta chains were all obtained from the same sample, sequenced in a study of Ad26.COV2.S vaccination and SARS-CoV-2 variants. The treatment: roughly 18 received Ad26.COV2.S at low or high dose, single or two shots; about 5 received placebo; per-sample allocation not given. Sampling was done on day 63 after the first vaccine or placebo injection. Assay: immunoSEQ multiplex PCR; the TCRdb copy retains only in-frame clones and omits some. The sample shows 350,000 to 550,000 clones, 89% of them seen only once. Sequenced material: peripheral blood, taken in a trial of Ad26.COV2.S vaccine versus placebo. The source of these receptors is a person between 18 and 65 years old who received the Ad26.COV2.S COVID-19 vaccine or a placebo.

This sequence joins TRBV5-5 and TRBJ2-7, with 11 positions matching TRBD2. This CDR3 is 15 amino acids long. In germline, CDR1 is SGHKS, CDR2 YYEKEE (reference sequence). V lost 4 bases and J lost 3; bases outside the gene matches: 6. CDR3: CASSPTTSGGYEQYV. The CDR3 bases are TGTGCCAGCAGCCCTACAACTAGCGGGGGCTACGAGCAGTACGTC.

The chain recombines TRBV2 with TRBJ2-1; the D is unclear. The CDR3 length is 14 residues. V shed 5 bases and J shed 0 bases, with 8 bases lying between them. Germline CDR1 and CDR2: SNHLY and FYNNEI. In nucleotides, the CDR3 is TGTGCCAGCAGTCTTTCGAGCTCCTACAATGAGCAGTTCTTC. Protein: CASSLSSSYNEQFF. Full variable domain (outside the CDR3, taken from reference TRBV2 and TRBJ2-1): EPEVTQTPSHQVTQMGQEVILRCVPISNHLYFYWYRQILGQKVEFLVSFYNNEISEKSEIFDDQFSVERPDGSNFTLKIRSTKLEDSAMYFCASSLSSSYNEQFFGPGTRLTVL.

The V and J genes are TRBV5-1 and TRBJ2-1; D gene uncertain. The CDR3 has 12 residues. V lost 3 bases to trimming and J lost 9 bases, with 10 bases between them. Germline CDR1 reads SGHRS; CDR2 reads YFSETQ. The CDR3 loop is CASSWGITEQFF. The CDR3 nucleotides are TGCGCCAGCAGCTGGGGAATTACTGAGCAGTTCTTC.

The chain combines TRBV5-1 with TRBJ1-4; the D gene is possibly TRBD1 (6 bases). Looked up from germline, CDR1 is SGHRS and CDR2 is YFSETQ. The CDR3 length is 15 residues. V dropped 2 bases and J dropped 5 bases, with 13 bases sitting between them. The CDR3 here is CASSLRGRGNEKLFF. CDR3 DNA: TGCGCCAGCAGCTTAAGGGGGAGAGGAAATGAAAAACTGTTTTTT.

The V gene is TRBV19, the J gene TRBJ1-5; no firm D call. Per germline, CDR1 LNHDA and CDR2 SQIVND (reference sequence). V lost 8 bases, J lost 0 bases, and 11 bases lay in between. The CDR3 contains 14 residues. The CDR3 bases are TGTGCCAGTGTCGGCACCTATAGCAATCAGCCCCAGCATTTT. This encodes CASVGTYSNQPQHF.

The V gene is TRBV5-8, the J gene TRBJ1-4; D is unclear. V gave up 3 bases and J gave up 0 bases, with 9 bases separating them. Germline V gene data show CDR1 as SGHTS and CDR2 as YDEGEE. CDR3 size: 15 residues. The CDR3 spells CASSWGAATNEKLFF. DNA for the CDR3: TGTGCCAGCAGCTGGGGTGCGGCAACTAATGAAAAACTGTTTTTT. The full variable domain, with the rest looked up from reference TRBV5-8 and TRBJ1-4, is EAGVTQSPTHLIKTRGQQATLRCSPISGHTSVYWYQQALGLGLQFLLWYDEGEERNRGNFPPRFSGRQFPNYSSELNVNALELEDSALYLCASSWGAATNEKLFFGSGTQLSVL.

Concerning this clone itself: The sample holds other DNA sequences that translate to the same CDR3. This chain connects TRBV7-2 to TRBJ1-1; D remains ambiguous. Trimming took off 2 bases at V and 4 bases at J, with 8 bases between the two ends. Germline CDR1 SGHTA, CDR2 FQGNSA. The CDR3 sequence is 13 residues long. The CDR3 sequence: CASSLQRGTEAFF. CDR3 nucleotides: TGTGCCAGCAGCTTACAGAGAGGCACTGAAGCTTTCTTT. Using reference TRBV7-2 and TRBJ1-1 for the parts outside the CDR3, the full variable domain is GAGVSQSPSNKVTEKGKDVELRCDPISGHTALYWYRQSLGQGLEFLIYFQGNSAPDKSGLPSDRFSAERTGGSVSTLTIQRTQQEDSAVYLCASSLQRGTEAFFGQGTRLTVV.

The V and J genes are TRBV6-2 or TRBV6-3 and TRBJ1-1; D unresolved. Germline lookup yields CDR1 MNHEY and CDR2 SVGEGT. CDR3 length: 11 residues. V lost 5 bases to trimming and J lost 7 bases, with 8 bases between them. The CDR3 DNA sequence: TGTGCCAGCAGTCTGCCGGGTGAAGCTTTCTTT. Its protein is CASSLPGEAFF.

This clone was detected only once. This chain joins TRBV5-1 and TRBJ1-2, with a possible D match to TRBD1 (5 bases). Looked up from germline, CDR1 is SGHRS and CDR2 is YFSETQ. V lost 4 bases, J lost 2 bases, and 9 bases lay in between. The CDR3 totals 13 residues. The DNA for the CDR3 is TGCGCCAGCAGCGGGGACGGAAACTATGGCTACACCTTC. Translation: CASSGDGNYGYTF.

The rearrangement uses TRBV5-1 and TRBJ1-6; D remains ambiguous. In germline, CDR1 is SGHRS, CDR2 YFSETQ. The V end lost 2 bases, the J end lost 3 bases, and 12 bases lay between the germline ends. The CDR3 totals 16 residues. Written as DNA, the CDR3 is TGCGCCAGCAGCTTAACGTTGGACGGCTATAATTCACCCCTCCACTTT. Translating it yields CASSLTLDGYNSPLHF.

J is TRBJ1-1 and V is TRBV11-3; the D is unclear. The CDR3 has 14 amino acids. Germline values: CDR1 SGHNT, CDR2 YENEEA. Trimming shortened V by 3 bases and J by 2 bases, and 10 bases separated the two germline ends. The CDR3 sequence is CASSFSGLNTEAFF. The CDR3 bases are TGTGCCAGCAGCTTCTCGGGCCTTAACACTGAAGCTTTCTTT.

The chain couples TRBV10-3 to TRBJ1-5; the D gene is possibly TRBD1 (5 bases). With 2 bases removed from V and 4 bases from J, the gap between germline ends came to 9 bases. Germline loops: CDR1 ENHRY, CDR2 SYGVKD. The CDR3 is made up of 14 amino acids. CDR3 nucleotides: TGTGCCATCAGTGAGAGTAGGGGTAATCAGCCCCAGCATTTT. It yields the protein CAISESRGNQPQHF.

V gene TRBV15 combines with J gene TRBJ2-3; no reliable D call. V was clipped by 1 base and J by 0 bases, with 8 bases between them. In germline, CDR1 is LNHNV, CDR2 YYDKDF (reference sequence). The CDR3 is 15 amino acids. Here the CDR3 DNA reads TGTGCCACCAGCAGAGGCGAGCCAAGCACAGATACGCAGTATTTT. It codes for CATSRGEPSTDTQYF.

This chain uses TRBV6-5 with TRBJ2-7; 7 nucleotides line up with TRBD1. The junction had 6 bases not matched to a gene; V was cut back by 5 bases and J by 2 bases. There are 14 residues in the CDR3. Germline V gives CDR1 MNHEY, CDR2 SVGAGI. The CDR3: CASSPTGDPYEQYF. CDR3 DNA: TGTGCCAGCAGTCCCACAGGGGACCCCTACGAGCAGTACTTC.

This sequence joins TRBV6-5 and TRBJ1-1; D gene uncertain. Looked up from germline, CDR1 is MNHEY and CDR2 is SVGAGI. The CDR3 is 13 amino acids. Deletions cut 6 bases from V and 3 bases from J, with 11 bases between. The CDR3 spells CASRLTGYTEAFF. As DNA, the CDR3 is TGTGCCAGCAGGTTGACGGGCTACACTGAAGCTTTCTTT.

V is TRBV27 and J is TRBJ1-6; possibly TRBD1 for D (5 bases). The ends were cut back, 5 bases at V and 0 bases at J, with 17 bases in the middle. The CDR3 loop spans 18 amino acids. The germline CDR1 and CDR2 sequences are MNHEY and SMNVEV (reference sequence). The DNA of the CDR3 is TGTGCCAGCAGTATATTGGGACCGACGAGCTCCTATAATTCACCCCTCCACTTT. Protein sequence: CASSILGPTSSYNSPLHF.

This chain links TRBV7-2 with TRBJ1-1; 8 bases match TRBD1. V shed 5 bases and J 4 bases; nucleotides not matched to a gene: 9. Germline CDR1 is SGHTA and CDR2 is FQGNSA. CDR3 length: 15 residues. The CDR3 coding sequence is TGTGCCAGCAGCCCCCAAGCAGGGGGCTTCACTGAAGCTTTCTTT. Translating it yields CASSPQAGGFTEAFF.

The rearrangement joins TRBV29-1 to TRBJ1-4, with 8 bases identical to TRBD1. Looked up from germline, CDR1 is SQVTM and CDR2 is ANQGSEA. This CDR3 spans 16 amino acids. V dropped 6 bases and J dropped 5; count of bases not matched to a gene: 14. The DNA of the CDR3 is TGCAGCGTCTCACTAACCCACAGGGGGTACAATGAAAAACTGTTTTTT. Translating gives CSVSLTHRGYNEKLFF.

The V gene is TRBV19, the J gene TRBJ1-6, with D unresolved. V lost 3 bases, J lost 0 bases, and 6 bases lay in between. CDR3 length: 15 amino acids. CDR1 and CDR2 from the germline V gene are LNHDA and SQIVND (reference sequence). CDR3 DNA sequence: TGTGCCAGTAGTATCGACAACTCCTATAATTCACCCCTCCACTTT. Its protein product is CASSIDNSYNSPLHF. The complete variable domain, with remaining parts taken from reference TRBV19 and TRBJ1-6, reads DGGITQSPKYLFRKEGQNVTLSCEQNLNHDAMYWYRQDPGQGLRLIYYSQIVNDFQKGDIAEGYSVSREKKESFPLTVTSAQKNPTAFYLCASSIDNSYNSPLHFGNGTRLTVT.

V gene TRBV10-3 combines with J gene TRBJ1-1; maybe TRBD1 (6 bases). Per the germline V gene, CDR1 is ENHRY and CDR2 is SYGVKD. Trimming pared 0 bases from V and 1 base from J, leaving 9 bases between. CDR3 length equals 15 residues. The CDR3 coding sequence is TGTGCCATCAGTGAGTCGACAGGAAAGAACACTGAAGCTTTCTTT. This translates into CAISESTGKNTEAFF.

The chain employs TRBV5-1 and TRBJ1-2; D is uncertain. The germline V gene encodes CDR1 SGHRS and CDR2 YFSETQ. The CDR3 is made up of 13 amino acids. Trimming took 4 bases from V and 4 from J, leaving 11 bases between them. The CDR3 sequence: CASSAWVTYGYTF. DNA for the CDR3: TGCGCCAGCAGCGCCTGGGTTACCTATGGCTACACCTTC.